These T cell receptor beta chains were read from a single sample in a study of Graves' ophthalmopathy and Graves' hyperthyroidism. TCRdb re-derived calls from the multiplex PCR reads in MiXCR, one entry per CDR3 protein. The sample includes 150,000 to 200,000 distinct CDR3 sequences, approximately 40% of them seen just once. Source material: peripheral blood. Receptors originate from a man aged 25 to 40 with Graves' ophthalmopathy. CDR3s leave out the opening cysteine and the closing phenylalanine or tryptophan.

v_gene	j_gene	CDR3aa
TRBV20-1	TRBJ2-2	SASSVDGELF
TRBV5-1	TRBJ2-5	ASSVGQVTETQY
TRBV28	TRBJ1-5	ASRRTEADSNQPQH
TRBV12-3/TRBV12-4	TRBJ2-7	ASREDSTQQY
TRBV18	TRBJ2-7	ASSPGQGNDEQY
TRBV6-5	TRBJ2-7	ASRYPGSSYEQY
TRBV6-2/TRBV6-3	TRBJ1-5	ASSYLGSQVQH
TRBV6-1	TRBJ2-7	ASSIGEQY
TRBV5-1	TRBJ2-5	ASTPGTGEETQY
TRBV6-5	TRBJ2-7	ASSYATELSYEQY
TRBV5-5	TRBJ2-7	ASRGQGPYEQY
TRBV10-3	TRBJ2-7	AISESVAPVLY
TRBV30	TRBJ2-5	AWSRVSTSGYQETQY
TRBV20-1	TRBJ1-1	SASQGRNTEAF
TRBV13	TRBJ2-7	ASSLKGQGYEQY
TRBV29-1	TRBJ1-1	SGGTGGADTEAF
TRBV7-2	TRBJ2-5	ASSFGLAGGGETQY